Below are 3 T cell receptor beta chains sequenced from a single sample in a study of cytomegalovirus exposure and HLA in healthy donors. Amplification used 60 Vbeta primers and 13 Jbeta primers. Profiling relied on immunoSEQ multiplex PCR, and the TCRdb table lists in-frame clones only, not all of them. This sample has about 100,000 clones, with about 68% found just once. Material: PBMCs. The receptors shown here come from a young man in good health and CMV-seropositive.

This clone appeared a few times. This chain uses TRBV9 with TRBJ2-3, with 7 bases identical to TRBD2. Trimming at V came to 4 bases and at J to 4 bases, leaving 9 bases not matched to a gene. Per germline, CDR1 SGDLS and CDR2 YYNGEE. The CDR3 runs 15 residues. The CDR3 loop reads CASSLWGGGADTQYF. CDR3 nucleotide sequence: TGTGCCAGCAGCCTCTGGGGTGGGGGGGCAGATACGCAGTATTTT.

This clone was counted between two and nine times. The chain carries TRBV11-2 and TRBJ2-7; possibly TRBD1 for D (5 bases). V was shortened by 1 base and J by 6 bases, with 7 bases between the two germline ends. Germline V gives CDR1 SGHAT, CDR2 FQNNGV. The CDR3 length is 12 residues. The CDR3 nucleotides are TGTGCCAGCAGCTTAGGGGGCTTCGAGCAGTACTTC. Its translation: CASSLGGFEQYF.

The chain employs TRBV5-1 and TRBJ2-2; TRBD1 matches at 7 bases. J was trimmed by 0 bases and V by 0 bases; bases with no gene match: 5. The germline gives CDR1 SGHRS, CDR2 YFSETQ. This CDR3 spans 17 amino acids. DNA of the CDR3: TGCGCCAGCAGCTTGGATCCCGGGACAGCGAACACCGGGGAGCTGTTTTTT. Protein: CASSLDPGTANTGELFF.